The 30 T cell receptor beta chains listed next were all sequenced from one sample in a study of tissue T cells after allogeneic stem cell transplantation. Indicated time point: mouse harvest day 14 after allogeneic transplant. The graft held 10^6 splenic CD5+ T cells and 10^7 T-cell-depleted bone marrow cells. Profiled with immunoSEQ multiplex PCR; TCRdb holds only in-frame clones, not every one. The table has 7,500 to 8,500 clones, 37% seen once. Sequences were obtained from skin. The receptors were sampled from a female BALB/c mouse given C57BL/6 T cells with graft-versus-host disease after an allogeneic hematopoietic cell transplant.

With regard to this clone: Mouse germline and gene names are used. The read terminates 1 residue before the CDR3 end, so the remaining end is supplied by the germline J gene. This chain joins TRBV26 and TRBJ2-4; no clear D. The CDR3 is 13 residues long. Per germline, CDR1 KGHPV and CDR2 FQNQEV (reference sequence). V was shortened by 6 bases and J by 0 bases, with 7 bases between the two germline ends. CDR3 in amino acids: CASSQTSQNTLYF. The DNA read from the CDR3 is TGTGCCAGCAGCCAAACTAGTCAAAACACCTTGTAC.

This clone occurred a few times. The gene names here belong to mouse. The CDR3 DNA, read in part, is TGTGCCAGCAGACGGGACTGGGGGGGCGTTGAACAGTAC. Translated, it gives CASRRDWGGVEQY. The whole CDR3 region reads CASRRDWGGVEQYF. J is TRBJ2-7 and V is TRBV26; TRBD2 aligns across 14 bases. The CDR3 goes on 1 residue after the read ends, and that part is filled in from the germline J gene. V lost 6 bases and J lost 6; bases outside the gene matches: 4. There are 14 residues in the CDR3. The germline gives CDR1 KGHPV, CDR2 FQNQEV (reference sequence).

Comment on this clone: Mouse names are used for the genes. Read coverage stops 1 residue before the CDR3 terminus; the germline J gene supplies the remainder. This chain joins TRBV16 and TRBJ2-7; TRBD2 aligns across 8 bases. This CDR3 spans 13 amino acids. Germline V gene data show CDR1 as SGHSA and CDR2 as FRNQAP. With V trimmed by 2 bases and J by 4 bases, 1 base remained unmatched. The sequenced part of the CDR3 DNA is TGTGCAAGCAGCTTACTGGGGGGTTATGAACAGTAC. This codes for CASSLLGGYEQY. The whole CDR3 is CASSLLGGYEQYF. Full variable domain (missing parts from reference TRBV16 and TRBJ2-7): NAGVIQTPRHKVTGKGQEATLWCEPISGHSAVFWYRQTIVQGLEFLTYFRNQAPIDDSGMPKERFSAQMPNQSHSTLKIQSTQPQDSAVYLCASSLLGGYEQYFGPGTRLTVL.

Of note for this clone: Mouse gene names and germline throughout. The observed sequence ends 1 residue before the CDR3 terminus, with the missing tail filled in from the germline J gene. The V gene is TRBV26, the J gene TRBJ2-7; possible D gene TRBD1, 5 bases. The CDR3 length is 14 residues. In germline, CDR1 is KGHPV, CDR2 FQNQEV (reference sequence). V was shortened by 3 bases and J by 1 base, with 10 bases between the two germline ends. CDR3 bases read: TGTGCCAGCAGTCTCCCCGGACAATCCTATGAACAGTAC. Its protein product is CASSLPGQSYEQY. The full CDR3 protein reads CASSLPGQSYEQYF.

This clone is deemed medium-sized. Gene and germline names: mouse. Read coverage stops 1 residue before the CDR3 terminus; the germline J gene supplies the remainder. The chain uses TRBV1 and TRBJ2-1; 10 bases map to TRBD1. Germline values: CDR1 NSQYPW, CDR2 LRSPGD (reference sequence). V was clipped by 3 bases and J by 7 bases; unmatched bases: 6. This CDR3 region has 15 residues. The CDR3 spells CTCSARDRGGAEQFF. The DNA read from the CDR3 is TGCACCTGCAGTGCCCGGGACAGGGGAGGGGCTGAGCAGTTC.

Of note for this clone: Gene names refer to mouse genes. The missing CDR3 end, 1 residue past where the read stops, is filled in from the germline J gene. J is TRBJ1-4 and V is TRBV13-1; no definite D call. Germline V gene sequence: CDR1 NSHNY, CDR2 SYGAGN. The CDR3 runs 14 residues. Trimming cost V 0 bases and J 4 bases, with 7 bases left between them. This chain's CDR3 is CASSDAYNNERLFF. CDR3 DNA (partial): TGTGCCAGCAGTGATGCATACAACAACGAAAGATTATTT.

About this clone: Gene names denote mouse genes. The read stops 1 residue short of the end of the CDR3; the missing end is completed from the germline J gene. The chain joins TRBV26 to TRBJ2-7; 7 nucleotides match TRBD2. Germline-derived CDR1 and CDR2 are KGHPV and FQNQEV (reference sequence). This CDR3 comprises 13 residues. V trimming: 7 bases; J trimming: 7 bases; junction bases outside the gene matches: 10. The CDR3 reads CASTSDWRGEQYF. The sequenced CDR3 bases are TGTGCCAGCACCTCGGACTGGCGGGGGGAACAGTAC.

About this clone: Gene names are the mouse ones. The CDR3 goes on 1 residue after the read ends, and that part is filled in from the germline J gene. The rearrangement links TRBV15 to TRBJ2-7; D possibly corresponds to TRBD2 (6 bases). The germline V and J ends were trimmed by 0 bases and 3 bases, with 9 bases remaining between them. Germline CDR1 SGHND, CDR2 FRSKSL. The CDR3 spans 14 residues. The CDR3 protein is CASSLALGGYEQYF. The CDR3 bases that were read are TGTGCCAGCAGTTTAGCTCTTGGGGGCTATGAACAGTAC.

A word on this clone: The genes are named according to mouse. The CDR3 goes on 1 residue after the read ends, and that part is filled in from the germline J gene. The chain recombines TRBV26 with TRBJ2-2; 8 positions match TRBD1. V lost 4 bases to trimming and J lost 0 bases; unmatched junction nucleotides: 1. CDR3 size: 15 residues. The germline V gene encodes CDR1 KGHPV and CDR2 FQNQEV (reference sequence). Partial CDR3 DNA: TGTGCCAGCAGTCCGACAGGGGCAAACACCGGGCAGCTCTAC. This encodes CASSPTGANTGQLY. The complete CDR3 reads CASSPTGANTGQLYF.

This clone appeared a few times. The gene names here belong to mouse. The read ends 1 residue early relative to the CDR3; the germline J gene fills the gap. The V and J genes are TRBV26 and TRBJ1-1; TRBD1 matches at 11 bases. V lost 5 bases, J lost 4 bases, and 3 bases stayed unmatched. Germline CDR1 and CDR2: KGHPV and FQNQEV (reference sequence). This CDR3 has 14 amino acids. CDR3 amino acids: CASSSGTGGTEVFF. CDR3 DNA (partial): TGTGCCAGCAGTTCCGGGACAGGGGGCACAGAAGTCTTC. The variable domain in full, with the rest retrieved from reference TRBV26 and TRBJ1-1, is NSKVIQTPRYLVKGQGQKAKMRCIPEKGHPVVFWYQQNKNNEFKFLINFQNQEVLQQIDMTEKRFSAECPSNSPCSLEIQSSEAGDSALYLCASSSGTGGTEVFFGKGTRLTVV.

By its share, this clone is medium-sized. The genes and germline here are from mouse. The read ends 1 residue shy of where the CDR3 ends; the end is completed using the germline J gene. This chain uses TRBV26 with TRBJ2-5; D ambiguous. Germline loops: CDR1 KGHPV, CDR2 FQNQEV (reference sequence). The CDR3 extends over 14 amino acids. The V end lost 4 bases, the J end lost 0 bases, and 8 bases lay between the germline ends. The sequenced part of the CDR3 DNA is TGTGCCAGCAGTCCCTACACAAACCAAGACACCCAGTAC. It yields the protein CASSPYTNQDTQY. The complete CDR3 protein is CASSPYTNQDTQYF.

In its sample, this clone was seen a few times. Gene and germline names: mouse. The read terminates 1 residue ahead of where the CDR3 ends, so the germline J gene completes it. The chain uses TRBV24 and TRBJ1-2; D call uncertain. In germline, CDR1 is KGHTA, CDR2 FRNEEI. Between the trimmed V and J ends, which lost 5 bases and 0 bases, there was a span of 7 bases. This CDR3 region has 13 residues. Partial CDR3 DNA: TGTGCCAGCAGTTCAACATCAAACTCCGACTACACC. Residues: CASSSTSNSDYT. The entire CDR3 sequence reads CASSSTSNSDYTF.

Remarks on this clone: Genes and germline come from the mouse. Read sequence stops 1 residue before the CDR3 end, and the germline J gene provides the missing end. V gene TRBV29 combines with J gene TRBJ1-1, with D maybe TRBD1 (5 bases). Germline V gives CDR1 MSHET, CDR2 SYDVDS. The CDR3 runs to 12 residues. Trimming stripped 6 bases from V and 5 bases from J, with 10 bases between. The DNA read from the CDR3 is TGTGCTAGCAGCTCAGGGAAAACAGAAGTCTTC. As protein: CASSSGKTEVF. The full-length CDR3 reads as CASSSGKTEVFF. Full variable domain (remainder filled in from reference TRBV29 and TRBJ1-1): DMKVTQMPRYLIKRMGENVLLECGQDMSHETMYWYRQDPGLGLQLIYISYDVDSNSEGDIPKGYRVSRKKREHFSLILDSAKTNQTSVYFCASSSGKTEVFFGKGTRLTVV.

Regarding this clone: Any gene name here is a mouse gene name. The CDR3 end falls 1 residue outside the read, so it is completed with the germline J gene. The rearrangement joins TRBV12-1 to TRBJ2-4; no clear D gene. CDR1 and CDR2 (germline): SGHSN, HYEKVE. Trimming pared 0 bases from V and 0 bases from J, leaving 3 bases between. This CDR3 contains 13 residues. CDR3 loop: CASSLNSQNTLYF. The CDR3 DNA, read in part, is TGTGCCAGCTCTCTCAATAGTCAAAACACCTTGTAC.

By frequency in the sample, this clone is medium-sized. The genes are named according to mouse. The CDR3 goes on 1 residue after the read ends, and that part is filled in from the germline J gene. The rearrangement links TRBV26 to TRBJ1-4; D ambiguous. The CDR3 length is 15 residues. V lost 2 bases to trimming and J lost 0 bases, with 7 bases between them. Germline V gene sequence: CDR1 KGHPV, CDR2 FQNQEV (reference sequence). The DNA read from the CDR3 is TGTGCCAGCAGTCTGGAGATCTTTTCCAACGAAAGATTATTT. It encodes CASSLEIFSNERLF. The full CDR3 reads CASSLEIFSNERLFF.

This clone occurred once. The gene symbols are mouse symbols. The read ends 1 residue early relative to the CDR3; the germline J gene fills the gap. This chain links TRBV26 with TRBJ2-5; possibly TRBD2 for D (6 bases). The V end was cut by 2 bases, the J end by 8 bases, with 11 bases between. Germline V CDR1 and CDR2: KGHPV, FQNQEV (reference sequence). The CDR3 length is 13 residues. CDR3 bases read: TGTGCCAGCAGTCTGATGGGGGAAGGCACCCAGTAC. This codes for CASSLMGEGTQY. In full, the CDR3 reads CASSLMGEGTQYF.

A note on this clone: Each gene name is a mouse one. Sequencing ends 1 residue short of the CDR3 end; the germline J gene provides the rest. J is TRBJ1-1 and V is TRBV1, with D perhaps matching TRBD1 (6 bases). The CDR3 has 15 residues. CDR1 is NSQYPW and CDR2 is LRSPGD in the germline V gene (reference sequence). V was clipped by 3 bases and J by 1 base, with 12 bases between them. The CDR3 bases that were read are TGCACCTGCAGTGCTCTCCCGGGACAAAACACAGAAGTCTTC. It translates to CTCSALPGQNTEVF. The complete CDR3 sequence is CTCSALPGQNTEVFF.

Remarks on this clone: Gene names follow the mouse nomenclature. The CDR3 extends 1 residue past the end of the read, so its final part is completed from the germline J gene. The chain couples TRBV2 to TRBJ2-7, with 10 bases lining up with TRBD2. Looked up from germline, CDR1 is LGHNA and CDR2 is YSYQKL. This CDR3 has 15 residues. V trimming: 0 bases; J trimming: 7 bases; junction bases outside the gene matches: 6. The sequenced part of the CDR3 DNA is TGTGCCAGCAGCCAAGACCTGGGGGGGCGCGGGGAACAGTAC. Its translation is CASSQDLGGRGEQY. The CDR3, in full, reads CASSQDLGGRGEQYF.

On this clone itself: Germline and genes here are mouse. The missing CDR3 end, 1 residue past where the read stops, is filled in from the germline J gene. This chain uses TRBV26 with TRBJ1-5; D unresolved. This CDR3 has 13 residues. Germline values: CDR1 KGHPV, CDR2 FQNQEV (reference sequence). V lost 4 bases and J lost 1, with 5 bases in between. The CDR3 sequence: CASSPQNNQAPLF. The DNA read from the CDR3 is TGTGCCAGCAGTCCTCAAAACAACCAGGCTCCGCTT.

As for this clone: A much larger clone is a single base away; this may be a read error. Any gene name here is a mouse gene name. The read is 1 residue too short to cover the CDR3 end, so that end is filled in from the germline J gene. The chain carries TRBV5 and TRBJ1-5; perhaps TRBD1 as D (5 bases). V lost 4 bases and J 0 bases, leaving 7 bases between the germline ends. Germline CDR1 LGHNA, CDR2 YNLKQL (reference sequence). The CDR3 length is 14 residues. The covered CDR3 bases are TGTGCCAGCAGCCGACAGATTAACAACCAGGCTCCGCTT. This translates into CASSRQINNQAPL. The full CDR3 protein is CASSRQINNQAPLF.

This clone was seen only a few times. Gene names denote mouse genes. The read ends 1 residue shy of where the CDR3 ends; the end is completed using the germline J gene. V usage is TRBV26 and J usage is TRBJ1-2; no clear D. Germline V gene lookup returns CDR1 KGHPV and CDR2 FQNQEV (reference sequence). The CDR3 totals 15 residues. V lost 0 bases, J lost 0 bases, and 8 bases lay in between. This CDR3 reads CASSLSNSANSDYTF. The part of the CDR3 DNA that was read is TGTGCCAGCAGTCTGTCGAACAGCGCAAACTCCGACTACACC.

This clone came up once. Each gene name is a mouse one. The read gets to within 1 residue of the CDR3 end, and the germline J gene fills in the rest. V is TRBV5 and J is TRBJ1-6, with TRBD1 matching 9 bases. TRBJ1-6 is recorded as an ORF, its role being uncertain. The CDR3 consists of 17 residues. The germline CDR1 and CDR2 sequences are LGHNA and YNLKQL (reference sequence). Trimming at V came to 0 bases and at J to 5 bases, leaving 5 bases not matched to a gene. The part of the CDR3 DNA that was read is TGTGCCAGCAGCCAAGATATTCGGACAGGGGATAATTCGCCCCTCTAC. It translates to CASSQDIRTGDNSPLY. The CDR3 in full is CASSQDIRTGDNSPLYF.

Remarks on this clone: Gene names and germline refer to mouse. The read ends 1 residue early relative to the CDR3; the germline J gene fills the gap. The chain combines TRBV5 with TRBJ1-1; D might be TRBD1 (5 bases). Germline CDR1 LGHNA, CDR2 YNLKQL (reference sequence). The CDR3 loop spans 14 amino acids. V lost 3 bases to trimming and J lost 0 bases, with 8 bases between them. The sequenced part of the CDR3 DNA is TGTGCCAGCAGCCACACAGGTTCAAACACAGAAGTCTTC. Amino acid sequence: CASSHTGSNTEVF. The whole CDR3 sequence is CASSHTGSNTEVFF.

Only a few counts were recorded for this clone. These gene names are mouse names. This chain's CDR3 is CASSHGTGGYAEQFF. The CDR3 bases that were read are TGTGCCAGCAGTCACGGGACAGGGGGCTATGCTGAGCAGTTC. This chain links TRBV26 with TRBJ2-1; 11 positions agree with TRBD1. The CDR3 end lies 1 residue beyond the end of the read and is filled in from the germline J gene. The germline CDR1 and CDR2 sequences are KGHPV and FQNQEV (reference sequence). The length of the CDR3 is 15 residues. The trim removed 4 bases at V and 3 bases at J, leaving 2 bases unmatched.

On this clone itself: Gene names are mouse gene names. The read is 1 residue too short to cover the CDR3 end, so that end is filled in from the germline J gene. The gene calls are TRBV3 and TRBJ2-5, with unresolved D. This CDR3 comprises 14 residues. CDR1 and CDR2 from the germline V gene are SNHLY and FYNGKV (reference sequence). Trimming left V 5 bases short and J 0 bases short, with 9 bases between. Incomplete CDR3 DNA: TGTGCCAGCAGCCCCCGGGCTAACCAAGACACCCAGTAC. Translation: CASSPRANQDTQY. The full CDR3 is CASSPRANQDTQYF.

Notes on this clone: Gene names are the mouse ones. The read terminates 1 residue ahead of where the CDR3 ends, so the germline J gene completes it. The V and J genes are TRBV12-1 and TRBJ1-3; possible D gene TRBD1, 6 bases. Germline V gives CDR1 SGHSN, CDR2 HYEKVE. The CDR3 extends over 14 amino acids. With 3 bases removed from V and 3 bases from J, the gap between germline ends came to 11 bases. This CDR3 is CASSYRDNGNTLYF. CDR3 bases read: TGTGCCAGCTCTTACCGGGACAATGGAAATACGCTCTAT.

This clone is categorized as medium-sized. Mouse gene names apply. The sequenced fragment ends 1 residue before the CDR3 boundary, so the rest is inferred from the germline J gene. The J gene is TRBJ1-4, the V gene TRBV23; the table's TRBD1 call for D was not verified on the DNA. The CDR3 loop spans 16 amino acids. Germline CDR1 reads KGHTA; CDR2 reads FQNQQP. CDR3 sequence: CSSSQYPGQTNERLFF. The sequenced part of the CDR3 DNA is TGCTCCAGCAGTCAATACCCGGGACAAACCAACGAAAGATTATTT.

With regard to this clone: Mouse gene names and germline throughout. The CDR3 goes on 1 residue after the read ends, and that part is filled in from the germline J gene. The gene calls are TRBV12-1 and TRBJ2-4; 13 nucleotides agree with TRBD2. This CDR3 is 16 amino acids long. The germline CDR1 and CDR2 sequences are SGHSN and HYEKVE. Trimming cost V 1 base and J 0 bases; bases outside gene matches: 0. CDR3 bases read: TGTGCCAGCTCTCTGGGACTGGGGGGGAGTCAAAACACCTTGTAC. Translation: CASSLGLGGSQNTLY. The full CDR3 protein reads CASSLGLGGSQNTLYF.

This clone was seen only a few times. Mouse germline and gene names are used. CDR3 sequence reads: CASSLDMISGNTLYF. The CDR3 DNA, read in part, is TGTGCCAGCTCTCTCGATATGATTTCTGGAAATACGCTCTAT. The chain couples TRBV12-2 to TRBJ1-3; no clear D. With the read ending 1 residue before the CDR3 end, the germline J gene is used to fill in that end. The CDR3 extends over 15 amino acids. Germline V lookup: CDR1 SGHLS, CDR2 HYDKME. V lost 0 bases, J lost 0 bases, and 8 bases lay in between.

Comments on this clone: Germline and genes here are mouse. The sequenced part of the CDR3 DNA is TGTGCCAGCAGTCTAACGAGACAAACCTATGCTGAGCAGTTC. Residues: CASSLTRQTYAEQF. The entire CDR3 reads CASSLTRQTYAEQFF. The V call is TRBV26, the J call TRBJ2-1, with D unclear. With the read ending 1 residue before the CDR3 end, the germline J gene is used to fill in that end. This CDR3 has 15 amino acids. V lost 3 bases to trimming and J lost 3 bases, with 12 bases between them. Per germline, CDR1 KGHPV and CDR2 FQNQEV (reference sequence).